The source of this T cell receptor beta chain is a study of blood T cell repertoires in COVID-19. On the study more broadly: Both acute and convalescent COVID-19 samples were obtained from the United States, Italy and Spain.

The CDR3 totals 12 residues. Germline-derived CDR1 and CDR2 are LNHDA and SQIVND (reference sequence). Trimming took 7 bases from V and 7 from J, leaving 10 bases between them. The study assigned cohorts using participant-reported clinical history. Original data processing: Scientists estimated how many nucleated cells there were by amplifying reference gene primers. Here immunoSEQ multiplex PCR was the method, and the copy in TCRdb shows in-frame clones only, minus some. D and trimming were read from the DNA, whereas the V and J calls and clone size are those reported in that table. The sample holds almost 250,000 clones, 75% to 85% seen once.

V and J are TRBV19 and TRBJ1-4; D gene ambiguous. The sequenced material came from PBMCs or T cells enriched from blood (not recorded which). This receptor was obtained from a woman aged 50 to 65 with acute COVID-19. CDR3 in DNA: TGTGCCAGTAATAACCGCGGTGAAAAACTGTTTTTT. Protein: CASNNRGEKLFF.